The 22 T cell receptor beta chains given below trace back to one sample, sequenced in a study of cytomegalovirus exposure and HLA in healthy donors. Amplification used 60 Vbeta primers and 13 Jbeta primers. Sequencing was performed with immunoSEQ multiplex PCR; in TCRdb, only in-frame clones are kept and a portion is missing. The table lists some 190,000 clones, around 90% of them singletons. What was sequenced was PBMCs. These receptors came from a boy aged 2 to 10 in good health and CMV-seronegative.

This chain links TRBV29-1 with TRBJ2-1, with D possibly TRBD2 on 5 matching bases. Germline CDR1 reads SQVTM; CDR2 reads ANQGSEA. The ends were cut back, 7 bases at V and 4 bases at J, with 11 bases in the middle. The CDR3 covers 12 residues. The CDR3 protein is CSAVALYNEQFF. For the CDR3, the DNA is TGCAGCGCCGTAGCGTTATACAATGAGCAGTTCTTC.

The CDR3 loop is CASKGATSTDTQYF. The CDR3 region has the DNA TGCGCCAGCAAAGGGGCGACTAGCACAGATACGCAGTATTTT. The V gene is TRBV5-1, the J gene TRBJ2-3, with a weak D call TRBD1 (5 bases). The CDR3 is 14 residues long. CDR1 and CDR2 from the germline V gene are SGHRS and YFSETQ. V lost 6 bases and J 0 bases, leaving 11 bases between the germline ends.

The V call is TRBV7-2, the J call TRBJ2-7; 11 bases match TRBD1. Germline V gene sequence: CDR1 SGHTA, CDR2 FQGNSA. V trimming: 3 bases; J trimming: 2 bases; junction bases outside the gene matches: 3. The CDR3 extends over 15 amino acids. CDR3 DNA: TGTGCCAGCAGCTTTGGACAGGGGGCACCCTACGAGCAGTACTTC. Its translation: CASSFGQGAPYEQYF.

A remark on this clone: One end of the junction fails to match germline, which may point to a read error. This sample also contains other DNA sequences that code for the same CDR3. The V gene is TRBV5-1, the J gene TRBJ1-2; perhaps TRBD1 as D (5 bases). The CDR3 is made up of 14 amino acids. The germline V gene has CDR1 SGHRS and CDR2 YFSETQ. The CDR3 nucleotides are TGCGCCAGCAGCTTGGAAGGGGAGGGCTATGGTTACACCTTC. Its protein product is CASSLEGEGYGYTF.

The CDR3 sequence: CASSRSYNSPLHF. The CDR3 DNA follows: TGTGCCAGCAGTCGCAGCTATAATTCACCCCTCCACTTT. The V call is TRBV7-2, the J call TRBJ1-6; D not certain. Germline V CDR1 and CDR2: SGHTA, FQGNSA. The CDR3 is 13 residues long. V was cut by 6 bases and J by 3 bases, with 6 bases left in between.

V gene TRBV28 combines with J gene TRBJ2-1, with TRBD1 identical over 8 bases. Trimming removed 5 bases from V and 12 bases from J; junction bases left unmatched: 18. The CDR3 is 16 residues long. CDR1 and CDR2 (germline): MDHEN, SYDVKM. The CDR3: CASSPPSGGEKSGQFF. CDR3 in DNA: TGTGCCAGCAGTCCACCATCAGGGGGCGAGAAGTCAGGGCAGTTCTTC. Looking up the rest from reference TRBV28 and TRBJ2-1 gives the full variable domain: DVKVTQSSRYLVKRTGEKVFLECVQDMDHENMFWYRQDPGLGLRLIYFSYDVKMKEKGDIPEGYSVSREKKERFSLILESASTNQTSMYLCASSPPSGGEKSGQFFGPGTRLTVL.

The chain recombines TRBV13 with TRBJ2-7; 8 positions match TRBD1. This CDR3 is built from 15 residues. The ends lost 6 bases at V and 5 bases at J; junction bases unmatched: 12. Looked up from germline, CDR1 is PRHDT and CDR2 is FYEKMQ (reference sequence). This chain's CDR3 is CASSYGQGRFDEQYF. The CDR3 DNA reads TGTGCCAGCAGTTACGGACAGGGCCGTTTTGACGAGCAGTACTTC.

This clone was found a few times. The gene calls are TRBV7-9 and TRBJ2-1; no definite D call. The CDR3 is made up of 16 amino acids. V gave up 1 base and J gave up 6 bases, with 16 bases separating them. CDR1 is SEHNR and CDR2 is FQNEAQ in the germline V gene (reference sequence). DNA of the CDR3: TGTGCCAGCAGCTTAGTGGCAGGTCAGGTCAGCAATGAGCAGTTCTTC. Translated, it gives CASSLVAGQVSNEQFF.

CDR3 nucleotide sequence: TGTGCCAGCAGCTCCCTAGCGGGGGGCGGAAAGAAGAACACCGGGGAGCTGTTTTTT. It is translated as CASSSLAGGGKKNTGELFF. The chain has TRBV7-2 and TRBJ2-2; 11 nucleotides align to TRBD2. There are 19 residues in the CDR3. Germline lookup yields CDR1 SGHTA and CDR2 FQGNSA. Unmatched junction bases numbered 11, after V lost 4 bases and J lost 1 base.

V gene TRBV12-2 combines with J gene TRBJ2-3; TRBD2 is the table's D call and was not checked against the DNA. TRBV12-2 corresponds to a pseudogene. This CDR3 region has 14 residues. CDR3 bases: TGTGCAAGCCGGAGAGCGGGAAGCACAGATACGCAGTATTTT. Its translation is CASRRAGSTDTQYF.

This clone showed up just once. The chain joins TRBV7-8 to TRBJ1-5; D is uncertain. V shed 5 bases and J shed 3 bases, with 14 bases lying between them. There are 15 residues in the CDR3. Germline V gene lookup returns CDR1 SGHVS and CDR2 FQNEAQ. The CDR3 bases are TGTGCCAGCAGCGCTGCGGGCGTTCCCAATCAGCCCCAGCATTTT. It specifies CASSAAGVPNQPQHF.

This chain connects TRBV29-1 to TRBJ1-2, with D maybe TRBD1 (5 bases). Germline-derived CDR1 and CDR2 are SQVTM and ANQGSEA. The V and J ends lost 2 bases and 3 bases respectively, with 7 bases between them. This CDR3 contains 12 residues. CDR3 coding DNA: TGCAGCGTTGAATCGGGGGACTATGGCTACACCTTC. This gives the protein CSVESGDYGYTF.

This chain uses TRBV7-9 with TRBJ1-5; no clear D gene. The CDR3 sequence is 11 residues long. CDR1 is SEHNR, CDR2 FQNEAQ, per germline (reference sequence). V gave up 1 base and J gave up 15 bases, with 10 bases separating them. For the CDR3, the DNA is TGTGCCAGCAGCTTAGACCCGGGGAGGCATTTT. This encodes CASSLDPGRHF.

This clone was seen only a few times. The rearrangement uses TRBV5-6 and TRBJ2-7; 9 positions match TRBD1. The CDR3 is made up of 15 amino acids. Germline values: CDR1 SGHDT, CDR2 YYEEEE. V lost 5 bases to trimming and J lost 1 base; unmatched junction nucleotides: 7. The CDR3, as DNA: TGTGCCAGCAGAACAACAGGGGGCCTATCCTACGAGCAGTACTTC. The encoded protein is CASRTTGGLSYEQYF.

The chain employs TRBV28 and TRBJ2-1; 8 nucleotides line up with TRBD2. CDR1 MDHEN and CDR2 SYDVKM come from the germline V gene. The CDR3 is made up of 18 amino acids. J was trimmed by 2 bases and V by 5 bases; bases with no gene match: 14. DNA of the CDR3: TGTGCCAGCAGTAATGAGATTCCGGGACTAGGTACCTACAATGAGCAGTTCTTC. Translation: CASSNEIPGLGTYNEQFF.

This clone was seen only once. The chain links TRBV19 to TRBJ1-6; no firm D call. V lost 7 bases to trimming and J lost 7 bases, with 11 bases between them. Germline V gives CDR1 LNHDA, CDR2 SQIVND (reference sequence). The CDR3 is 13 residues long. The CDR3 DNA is TGTGCCAGTAAGTTGAGAGAGAATTCACCCCTCCACTTT. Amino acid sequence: CASKLRENSPLHF.

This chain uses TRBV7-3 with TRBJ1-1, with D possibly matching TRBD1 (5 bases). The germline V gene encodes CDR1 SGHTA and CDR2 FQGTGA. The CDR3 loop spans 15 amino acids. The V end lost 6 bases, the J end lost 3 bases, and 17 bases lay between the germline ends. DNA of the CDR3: TGTGCCAGCAGTTTAGACAGTTCCTTACACACTGAAGCTTTCTTT. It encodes CASSLDSSLHTEAFF.

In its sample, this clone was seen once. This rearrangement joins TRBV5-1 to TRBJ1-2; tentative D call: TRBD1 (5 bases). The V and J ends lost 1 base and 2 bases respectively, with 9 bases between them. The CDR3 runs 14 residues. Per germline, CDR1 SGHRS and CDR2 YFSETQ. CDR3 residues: CASSLNGANYGYTF. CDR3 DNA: TGCGCCAGCAGCTTGAATGGGGCGAACTATGGCTACACCTTC.

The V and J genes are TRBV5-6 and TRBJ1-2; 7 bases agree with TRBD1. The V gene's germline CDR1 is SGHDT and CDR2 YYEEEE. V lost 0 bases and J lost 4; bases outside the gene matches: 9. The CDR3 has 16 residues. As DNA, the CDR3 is TGTGCCAGCAGCTTGGTAGCCCGGGACAGATCCTATGGCTACACCTTC. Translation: CASSLVARDRSYGYTF.

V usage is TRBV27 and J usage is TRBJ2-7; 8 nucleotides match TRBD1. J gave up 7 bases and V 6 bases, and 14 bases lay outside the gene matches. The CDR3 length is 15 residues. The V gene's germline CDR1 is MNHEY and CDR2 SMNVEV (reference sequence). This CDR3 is CASRGQESLRGEQYF. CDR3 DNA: TGTGCCAGCAGGGGACAGGAGAGCCTCCGTGGGGAGCAGTACTTC.

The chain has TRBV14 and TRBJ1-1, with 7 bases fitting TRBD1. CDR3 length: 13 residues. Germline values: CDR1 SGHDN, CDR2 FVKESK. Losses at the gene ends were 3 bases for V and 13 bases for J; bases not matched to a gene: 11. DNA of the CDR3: TGTGCCAGCAGCCAGACACAGGGGAGTGGGGTTTTCTTT. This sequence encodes CASSQTQGSGVFF.

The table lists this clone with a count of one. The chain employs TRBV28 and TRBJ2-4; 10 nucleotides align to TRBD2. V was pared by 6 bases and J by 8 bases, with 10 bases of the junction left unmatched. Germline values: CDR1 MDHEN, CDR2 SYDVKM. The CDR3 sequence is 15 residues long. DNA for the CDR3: TGTGCCAGCAGCAAACCGGGACTAGCGACCGACATTCAGTACTTC. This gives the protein CASSKPGLATDIQYF.